The clone carrying this T cell receptor beta chain has a count of ten or more. Its antigen is as yet unknown. These data come from a study of Graves' ophthalmopathy and Graves' hyperthyroidism. General study findings and limits: Most clonotypes expanded in thyroid above 0.001 frequency were present in blood too.

V dropped 0 bases and J dropped 5; count of bases not matched to a gene: 3. The V gene's germline CDR1 is SGHVS and CDR2 FQNEAQ. There are 15 residues in the CDR3. TCR beta CDR3 regions were amplified from RNA transcripts. Scientists carried out first-round RT-PCR using HTBI primers and then a second-round multiplex PCR. Each CDR3 protein gets one entry after TCRdb re-called the multiplex PCR reads with MiXCR. The sample carries about 390,000 distinct CDR3 sequences, roughly 14% recorded once. Patients newly diagnosed with hyperthyroidism, under 2 months' duration, were aged 18 to 65, the study reports.

J is TRBJ2-5 and V is TRBV7-8; 10 bases map to TRBD2. The sequencing sample was made of peripheral blood. This clonotype was sampled from a woman younger than 30 with stable Graves' hyperthyroidism. This CDR3 reads CASSLAGTSAETQYF. DNA for the CDR3: TGTGCCAGCAGCTTAGCTGGGACTAGCGCCGAGACCCAGTACTTC.